What follows is one T cell receptor beta chain and its context. Its antigen remains unidentified. These data belong to a study of cytomegalovirus exposure and HLA in healthy donors. Assay used: immunoSEQ multiplex PCR; TCRdb lists only in-frame clones, some missing. The top ten hold over 4% of the sample, which has more than 90,000 clones, roughly 82% seen once. The ends were cut back, 5 bases at V and 2 bases at J, with 14 bases in the middle. The CDR3 is 15 residues long. From germline, CDR1 is KGHSH and CDR2 LQKENI. Notes on the study in general: Researchers catalogued 164 TCR beta chains as cytomegalovirus-associated.

Sequenced material: PBMCs. The chain employs TRBV18 and TRBJ2-3; D might be TRBD1 (5 bases). This receptor was taken from a man aged 18 to 30 in good health and CMV-seronegative. The CDR3 spells CASSDRQNPTDTQYF. The CDR3 nucleotides read TGTGCCAGCTCAGATCGACAGAACCCCACAGATACGCAGTATTTT.